One T cell receptor (beta chain) is described in this entry. This sample was taken from a study of blood T cell repertoires in COVID-19. Produced via immunoSEQ multiplex PCR; TCRdb's table is partial and in-frame only. The data contain approximately 210,000 clones, roughly 94% of them seen just once; the ten biggest clones take up about 0.76%. Looked up from germline, CDR1 is SGHNT and CDR2 is YYREEE (reference sequence). The CDR3 is 15 residues long. The V and J ends lost 4 bases and 5 bases, in that order; junction bases with no gene match: 7. Enrollment of patients from Seattle took place during active infection, with longitudinal follow-up.

The material sequenced was peripheral blood. The receptor was isolated from a man aged 25-45 years with COVID-19, enrolled during active disease. V and J are TRBV5-4 and TRBJ2-7; 12 bases fit TRBD1. The CDR3 protein is CASSKGTGGRNEQYF. The CDR3 nucleotides read TGTGCCAGCAGCAAAGGGACAGGGGGCCGGAACGAGCAGTACTTC. Variable domain in full (rest from reference TRBV5-4 and TRBJ2-7): ETGVTQSPTHLIKTRGQQVTLRCSSQSGHNTVSWYQQALGQGPQFIFQYYREEENGRGNFPPRFSGLQFPNYSSELNVNALELDDSALYLCASSKGTGGRNEQYFGPGTRLTVT.